This TCR beta chain came from a study of cytomegalovirus exposure and HLA in healthy donors. CDR3 length equals 13 residues. Germline V gives CDR1 SGHTA, CDR2 FQGNSA. The V gene lost 2 bases and the J gene lost 7 bases, with 11 bases spanning the gap. It was with 60 Vbeta and 13 Jbeta primers that the PCR ran. This table comes from immunoSEQ multiplex PCR, and its TCRdb copy is limited to in-frame clones, with some not included. The profile covers under 200,000 clones, with around 82% appearing a single time and 5% to 7% taken by the ten largest. The TCR originated in a man aged 40-49 years in good health and CMV-seronegative. The chain links TRBV7-2 to TRBJ2-5; the D gene is possibly TRBD2 (5 bases). Sequenced sample: PBMCs. In DNA form, the CDR3 reads TGTGCCAGCAGCTTATTTGAGCGGCGGACCCAGTACTTC. It is translated as CASSLFERRTQYF.